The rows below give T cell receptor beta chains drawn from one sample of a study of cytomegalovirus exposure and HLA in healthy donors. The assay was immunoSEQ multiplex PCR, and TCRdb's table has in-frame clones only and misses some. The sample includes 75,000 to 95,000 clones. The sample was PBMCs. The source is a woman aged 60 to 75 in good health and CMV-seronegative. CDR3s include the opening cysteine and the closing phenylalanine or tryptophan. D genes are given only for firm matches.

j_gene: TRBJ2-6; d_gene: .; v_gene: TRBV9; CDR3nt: TGTGCCAGCAGCACGGGCAACGTCCTGACTTTC; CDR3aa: CASSTGNVLTF
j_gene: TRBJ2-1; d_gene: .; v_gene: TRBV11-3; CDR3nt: TGTGCCAGCAGCCTAGGGACTTCTATAAATGAGCAGTTCTTC; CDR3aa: CASSLGTSINEQFF
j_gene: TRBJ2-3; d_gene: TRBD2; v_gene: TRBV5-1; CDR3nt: TGCGCCAGCAGCTGGGGGACTAAAATCACAGATACGCAGTATTTT; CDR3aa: CASSWGTKITDTQYF
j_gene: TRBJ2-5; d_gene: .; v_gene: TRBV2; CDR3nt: TGTGCCAGCAGTGTGAGGTGGGGAGGATTAGAGACCCAGTACTTC; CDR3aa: CASSVRWGGLETQYF
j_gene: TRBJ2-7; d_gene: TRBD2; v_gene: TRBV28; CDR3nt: TGTGCCAGCAGTTCGGCGGGTACCGGGACTAGGCGGCCGGGTAGGGAGCAGTACTTC; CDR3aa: CASSSAGTGTRRPGREQYF
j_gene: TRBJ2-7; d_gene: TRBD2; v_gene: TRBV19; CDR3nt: TGTGCCAGTAGTGGATCGTTTGGACTAGCGGGACTCTACGAGCAGTACTTC; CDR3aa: CASSGSFGLAGLYEQYF
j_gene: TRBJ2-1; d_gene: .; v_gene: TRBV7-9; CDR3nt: TGTGCCAGCAGCACCGTCGCGCGGGGTTCCAATGAGCAGTTCTTC; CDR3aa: CASSTVARGSNEQFF
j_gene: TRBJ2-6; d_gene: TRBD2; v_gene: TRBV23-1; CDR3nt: TGCGCCAGCAGTCAATCGGCAGGGCGGGAGTCTGGGGCCAACGTCCTGACTTTC; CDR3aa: CASSQSAGRESGANVLTF
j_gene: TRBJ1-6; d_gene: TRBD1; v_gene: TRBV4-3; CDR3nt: TGCGCCAGCAGCCAAGAGAAGTTGACAGGGATCTTTAATTCACCCCTCCACTTT; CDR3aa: CASSQEKLTGIFNSPLHF
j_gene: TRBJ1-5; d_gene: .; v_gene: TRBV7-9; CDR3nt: TGTGCCAGCAGCAACATGGGTCGAGGTGTTGGCAATCAGCCCCAGCATTTT; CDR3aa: CASSNMGRGVGNQPQHF
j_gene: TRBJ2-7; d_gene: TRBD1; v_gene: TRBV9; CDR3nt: TGTGCCAGCAGCGTAGGATGGACAGGGCAGGCCTACGAGCAGTACTTC; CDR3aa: CASSVGWTGQAYEQYF
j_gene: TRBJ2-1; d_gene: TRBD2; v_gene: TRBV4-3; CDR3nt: TGCGCCAGCAGCAGGGGGAGGGGACTAGCGGGAGGGGACAATGAGCAGTTCTTC; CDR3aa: CASSRGRGLAGGDNEQFF
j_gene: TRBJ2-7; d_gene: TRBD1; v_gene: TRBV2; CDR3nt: TGTGCCAGCGTCAGGGACAGGGGGCTCTACGAGCAGTACTTC; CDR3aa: CASVRDRGLYEQYF
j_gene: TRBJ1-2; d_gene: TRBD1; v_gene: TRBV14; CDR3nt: TGTGCCAGCAGCCAAGATGGGACAGGGGGCGCTTATTATGGCTACACCTTC; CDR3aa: CASSQDGTGGAYYGYTF
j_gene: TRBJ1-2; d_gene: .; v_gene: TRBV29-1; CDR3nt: TGCAGCGTTGAAGGGCAGGCTGCTAACTATGGCTACACCTTC; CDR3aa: CSVEGQAANYGYTF
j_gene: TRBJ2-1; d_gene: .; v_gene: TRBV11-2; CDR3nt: TGTGCCAGCAGCTCTGGGGGCAGGCTCTCCTACAATGAGCAGTTCTTC; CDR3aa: CASSSGGRLSYNEQFF
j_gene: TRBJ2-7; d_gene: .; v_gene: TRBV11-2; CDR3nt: TGTGCCAGCAGCACCACGGCGGGGAGTACCTACGAGCAGTACTTC; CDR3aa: CASSTTAGSTYEQYF
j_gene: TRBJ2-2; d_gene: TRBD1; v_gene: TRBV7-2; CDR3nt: TGTGCCAGCAGCTTAGCAGGGCAGGGGGCTTATACCGGGGAGCTGTTTTTT; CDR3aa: CASSLAGQGAYTGELFF
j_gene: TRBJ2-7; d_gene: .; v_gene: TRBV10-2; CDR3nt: TGCGCCAGCAGTGCGGTCGGGATACTATACGAGCAGTACTTC; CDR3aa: CASSAVGILYEQYF
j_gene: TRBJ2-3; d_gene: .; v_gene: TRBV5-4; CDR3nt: TGTGCCAGCAGCTTGGGCGGGACGGCTAGCACAGATACGCAGTATTTT; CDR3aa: CASSLGGTASTDTQYF
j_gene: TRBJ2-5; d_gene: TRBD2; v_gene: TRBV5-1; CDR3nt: TGCGCCAGCAGCCTAGCGGGAGGGCAAGAGACCCAGTACTTC; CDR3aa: CASSLAGGQETQYF
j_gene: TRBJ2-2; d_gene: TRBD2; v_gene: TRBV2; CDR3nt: TGTGCCAGCAGTGCGACTAGCGGGGGCACCGGGGAGCTGTTTTTT; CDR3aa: CASSATSGGTGELFF
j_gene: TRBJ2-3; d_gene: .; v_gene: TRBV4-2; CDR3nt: TGTGCCAGCAGCCAAGACCCGGGAGCGGGTACTGATACGCAGTATTTT; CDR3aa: CASSQDPGAGTDTQYF